Each of the 10 T cell receptor beta chains below was sequenced from the same sample in a study of siplizumab effects on memory and regulatory T cells. This table comes from immunoSEQ multiplex PCR, and its TCRdb copy is limited to in-frame clones, with some not included. The sample contains more than 95,000 clones, just over 90% of which appear only once. Input material: CD4+ T cells sorted from blood. The receptors were sampled from a human donor in good health.

The V gene is TRBV30, the J gene TRBJ2-7; unclear D gene. V lost 3 bases and J 4 bases, leaving 13 bases between the germline ends. CDR1 is GTSNPN and CDR2 is SVGIG in the germline V gene (reference sequence). The CDR3 consists of 13 residues. The chain's CDR3 is CAWRGRTVYEQYF. The CDR3 nucleotides read TGTGCCTGGAGAGGGCGTACCGTTTACGAGCAGTACTTC.

This clone showed up just a few times. The rearrangement uses TRBV4-3 and TRBJ1-4; D perhaps matches TRBD1 (5 bases). V dropped 6 bases and J dropped 4 bases, with 15 bases sitting between them. Germline-derived CDR1 and CDR2 are LGHNA and YSLEER. The CDR3 extends over 15 amino acids. The CDR3 loop is CASRRSGTGNEKLFF. The CDR3 DNA reads TGCGCCAGCAGAAGGAGTGGGACGGGTAATGAAAAACTGTTTTTT.

This chain joins TRBV5-1 and TRBJ2-2; TRBD2 agrees at 14 bases. CDR3 length equals 16 residues. The ends lost 1 base at V and 5 bases at J; junction bases unmatched: 1. Germline assignment: CDR1 SGHRS and CDR2 YFSETQ. The CDR3 sequence is CASSLRTSGRTGELFF. DNA for the CDR3: TGCGCCAGCAGCTTGAGGACTAGCGGGAGGACCGGGGAGCTGTTTTTT. Drawing the rest from reference TRBV5-1 and TRBJ2-2, the complete variable domain is KAGVTQTPRYLIKTRGQQVTLSCSPISGHRSVSWYQQTPGQGLQFLFEYFSETQRNKGNFPGRFSGRQFSNSRSEMNVSTLELGDSALYLCASSLRTSGRTGELFFGEGSRLTVL.

J is TRBJ2-5 and V is TRBV11-3, with 8 bases identical to TRBD1. The CDR3 consists of 15 residues. The germline CDR1 and CDR2 sequences are SGHNT and YENEEA. J gave up 5 bases and V 5 bases, and 10 bases lay outside the gene matches. The CDR3 coding sequence is TGTGCCAGCAGCCCACCCGGGCAGGGGGCGGAGACCCAGTACTTC. This codes for CASSPPGQGAETQYF.

DNA of the CDR3: TGTGCCAGTAGTATTCTACTCCCGGCGCGGACCGGGGAGCTGTTTTTT. Protein sequence: CASSILLPARTGELFF. This chain links TRBV19 with TRBJ2-2; D not certain. In germline, CDR1 is LNHDA, CDR2 SQIVND (reference sequence). V was cut by 3 bases and J by 5 bases, with 16 bases left in between. This CDR3 is built from 16 residues.

This chain joins TRBV7-9 and TRBJ2-7; 11 bases are shared with TRBD2. CDR1 is SEHNR, CDR2 FQNEAQ, per germline (reference sequence). V dropped 5 bases and J dropped 4; count of bases not matched to a gene: 7. The CDR3 covers 15 residues. CDR3 region: CASSPGLAEIYEQYF. The CDR3 nucleotides read TGTGCCAGCAGCCCGGGACTAGCGGAGATATACGAGCAGTACTTC.

The chain uses TRBV5-1 and TRBJ2-5; 14 nucleotides match TRBD2. The germline V gene encodes CDR1 SGHRS and CDR2 YFSETQ. This CDR3 spans 16 amino acids. Trimming cost V 3 bases and J 5 bases; bases outside gene matches: 6. The CDR3, as DNA: TGCGCCAGCAGCTCGGGACTAGCGGGAGCACGGGAGACCCAGTACTTC. This encodes CASSSGLAGARETQYF.

The rearrangement uses TRBV14 and TRBJ2-7, with D maybe TRBD2 (5 bases). Trimming took off 0 bases at V and 8 bases at J, with 11 bases between the two ends. This CDR3 is 13 amino acids long. Germline lookup yields CDR1 SGHDN and CDR2 FVKESK. As DNA, the CDR3 is TGTGCCAGCAGCCAAGAAGGACGGGATAAGCAGTACTTC. Translation gives CASSQEGRDKQYF.

CDR3 coding DNA: TGTGCCAGCAGCTACAGGGGCGACTTCTATGGCTACACCTTC. This sequence encodes CASSYRGDFYGYTF. This rearrangement joins TRBV11-1 to TRBJ1-2, with 7 bases that match TRBD1. Germline CDR1 SGHAT, CDR2 FQDESV (reference sequence). This CDR3 has 14 amino acids. The trim removed 4 bases at V and 4 bases at J, leaving 6 bases unmatched.

The chain uses TRBV6-6 and TRBJ1-5; D possibly corresponds to TRBD1 (5 bases). Germline V CDR1 and CDR2: MNHNY, SVGAGI (reference sequence). The CDR3 has 14 amino acids. V was shortened by 4 bases and J by 9 bases, with 16 bases between the two germline ends. The CDR3 here is CASSSTDTPWPQHF. The CDR3 nucleotides read TGTGCCAGCAGTTCCACGGACACCCCATGGCCCCAGCATTTT.